The rows below give T cell receptor beta chains drawn from one sample of a study of blood T cell repertoires in COVID-19. TCRdb keeps only in-frame clones here, not all; method: immunoSEQ multiplex PCR. The sample comprises 200,000 to 250,000 clones, roughly 84% of which are singletons, and about 3.8% rests with the top ten. Sequencing was carried out using peripheral blood. The receptors were sampled from a woman of 80 years or more with acute or convalescent COVID-19. CDR3s include the opening cysteine and the closing phenylalanine or tryptophan. D genes are given only for firm matches. A row's size may be missing; if present it is once, few, many or a size class.

V gene,J gene,CDR3 length,D gene,clone size,CDR3 DNA,CDR3 protein
TRBV9,TRBJ2-2,16,NA,once,TGTGCCAGCAGCGTAGGGCAGGGGGGATTCACCGGGGAGCTGTTTTTT,CASSVGQGGFTGELFF
TRBV4-2,TRBJ1-4,16,NA,NA,TGTGCCAGCAGCCAAGACAACGCCGCCGGTAATGAAAAACTGTTTTTT,CASSQDNAAGNEKLFF
TRBV28,TRBJ1-5,14,NA,few,TGTGCCAGCAGTTTCGAAAGGGAGGGTCAGCCCCAGCATTTT,CASSFEREGQPQHF
TRBV18,TRBJ2-1,16,TRBD2,NA,TGTGCCAGCTCACCAATACTTGCGGGAGGAAACAATGAGCAGTTCTTC,CASSPILAGGNNEQFF
TRBV2,TRBJ1-1,13,NA,NA,TGTGCCAGCAGCGGACTGCCGAACACTGAAGCTTTCTTT,CASSGLPNTEAFF
TRBV28,TRBJ1-2,15,NA,once,TGTGCCAGCAGTTCTGCTGGGGGGAATGACTATGGCTACACCTTC,CASSSAGGNDYGYTF
TRBV9,TRBJ2-2,15,NA,NA,TGTGCCAGCAGCGCCGCAGGCAGTAACACCGGGGAGCTGTTTTTT,CASSAAGSNTGELFF
TRBV6-5,TRBJ1-2,10,NA,NA,TGTGCCAGCAGTCCCCCAGGCTACACCTTC,CASSPPGYTF
TRBV29-1,TRBJ1-1,13,NA,NA,TGCAGCGTTCCAGGGGTTGGGAACACTGAAGCTTTCTTT,CSVPGVGNTEAFF
TRBV4-3,TRBJ2-6,16,NA,once,TGCGCCAGCAGCCAAGTATCCCCCTCTGGGGCCAACGTCCTGACTTTC,CASSQVSPSGANVLTF
TRBV3-1/TRBV3-2,TRBJ2-5,14,TRBD1,NA,TGTGCCAGCAGACAGGGGGGATCGTTGGAGACCCAGTACTTC,CASRQGGSLETQYF
TRBV6-5,TRBJ1-2,14,TRBD1,NA,TGTGCCAGCAGTTCTCCCGGGACAGGGTATGGCTACACCTTC,CASSSPGTGYGYTF
TRBV6-1,TRBJ1-1,14,TRBD1,NA,TGTGCCAGCAGTGAAGCTTGGACAGGGTATGAAGCTTTCTTT,CASSEAWTGYEAFF
TRBV12-3/TRBV12-4,TRBJ2-6,13,NA,NA,TGTGCCAGCAGTCAATCAGGAGCCAACGTCCTGACTTTC,CASSQSGANVLTF
TRBV7-8,TRBJ1-5,12,NA,NA,TGTGCCAGCAGCTACACAGATCAGCCCCAGCATTTT,CASSYTDQPQHF
TRBV5-1,TRBJ2-3,15,TRBD2,NA,TGCGCCAGCAGCTTGGTCGGGGGGGCCCCAGATACGCAGTATTTT,CASSLVGGAPDTQYF
TRBV5-1,TRBJ2-7,11,NA,NA,TGCGCCAGCAGTGACAGCTACGAGCAGTACTTC,CASSDSYEQYF
TRBV15,TRBJ2-2,14,TRBD1,NA,TGTGCCACCAGCATGGACAGGGCCACCGGGGAGCTGTTTTTT,CATSMDRATGELFF
TRBV24-1,TRBJ1-5,16,TRBD1,once,TGTGCCACCAGTGACCGGACAGGGGGCAGCGATCAGCCCCAGCATTTT,CATSDRTGGSDQPQHF
TRBV28,TRBJ2-7,18,TRBD1,few,TGTGCCAGCAGTTCCGAACGGACAGGGGCCGGCCCATCCTACGAGCAGTACTTC,CASSSERTGAGPSYEQYF
TRBV3-1/TRBV3-2,TRBJ1-3,16,TRBD1,NA,TGTGCCAGCAGCCAGGGTTGGACAGGGACTGGAAACACCATATATTTT,CASSQGWTGTGNTIYF
TRBV24-1,TRBJ1-1,13,NA,many,TGTGCCACCAGTGATTTGAGGGGAACTGAAGCTTTCTTT,CATSDLRGTEAFF
TRBV12-3/TRBV12-4,TRBJ1-1,13,TRBD1,NA,TGTGCCAGCAGCAGACAGGGGGTCACTGAAGCTTTCTTT,CASSRQGVTEAFF
TRBV28,TRBJ2-2,14,TRBD2,NA,TGTGCCAGCAGGCCGGGACTAGCGACCGGGGAGCTGTTTTTT,CASRPGLATGELFF
TRBV4-3,TRBJ2-7,16,TRBD2,NA,TGCGCCAGCAGCCAAGATAGGACTAGCGGGGATTACGAGCAGTACTTC,CASSQDRTSGDYEQYF
TRBV3-1/TRBV3-2,TRBJ2-4,16,TRBD1,NA,TGTGCCAGCAGCTCCGGGGACCAGGGGGCTAAAAACATTCAGTACTTC,CASSSGDQGAKNIQYF
TRBV6-5,TRBJ1-1,14,NA,few,TGTGCCAGCAGTTCCATAAGCCCGTGGACTGAAGCTTTCTTT,CASSSISPWTEAFF
TRBV24-1,TRBJ2-5,14,TRBD1,NA,TGTGCCACCAGTCCGGGACAGAACCAAGAGACCCAGTACTTC,CATSPGQNQETQYF
TRBV11-2,TRBJ1-2,18,TRBD1,NA,TGTGCCAGCAGCTTAGACCTAACTCGACAGGGAGCCGACTATGGCTACACCTTC,CASSLDLTRQGADYGYTF
TRBV9,TRBJ1-1,14,NA,few,TGTGCCAGCAGCCCAGACACAGCGAACACTGAAGCTTTCTTT,CASSPDTANTEAFF
TRBV7-9,TRBJ2-3,15,NA,NA,TGTGCCAGCAGCTTAGGCGGGGTTTTAGGGGATACGCAGTATTTT,CASSLGGVLGDTQYF
TRBV11-3,TRBJ1-2,15,NA,few,TGTGCCAGCAGCGCGGGTGGAGTACTGAACTATGGCTACACCTTC,CASSAGGVLNYGYTF
TRBV5-1,TRBJ1-5,15,TRBD1,NA,TGCGCCAGCAGCTTGGACAGGGGGCTAGGTCAGCCCCAGCATTTT,CASSLDRGLGQPQHF
TRBV5-4,TRBJ1-2,15,TRBD1,NA,TGTGCCAGCAGCTTGGTAAAGACAGGGAACTATGGCTACACCTTC,CASSLVKTGNYGYTF
TRBV28,TRBJ2-7,13,TRBD1,few,TGTGCCAGCGGACGGGACAGCTCCTACGAGCAGTACTTC,CASGRDSSYEQYF
TRBV29-1,TRBJ2-5,16,NA,few,TGCAGCGTCGGAGGGTCCAGTTCCGGAGCCCAAGAGACCCAGTACTTC,CSVGGSSSGAQETQYF
TRBV7-2,TRBJ2-5,14,TRBD1,NA,TGTGCCAGCAGCTCGATGGGACAGCAAGAGACCCAGTACTTC,CASSSMGQQETQYF
TRBV7-2,TRBJ2-6,15,NA,NA,TGTGCCAGCAGCTTATATAGCTCTGGGGCCAACGTCCTGACTTTC,CASSLYSSGANVLTF
TRBV9,TRBJ1-1,13,NA,NA,TGTGCCAGCAGCGTACTGGGAGACACTGAAGCTTTCTTT,CASSVLGDTEAFF
TRBV2,TRBJ1-1,13,TRBD1,NA,TGTGCCAGCAGTGGACAGGGCCACACTGAAGCTTTCTTT,CASSGQGHTEAFF
TRBV28,TRBJ1-2,15,NA,once,TGTGCCAGCAGGTTCCAACGCGGGGCTAACTATGGCTACACCTTC,CASRFQRGANYGYTF
TRBV19,TRBJ1-1,16,TRBD1,NA,TGTGCCAGTAGTATAATGGGACAGGGGAGAGATACTGAAGCTTTCTTT,CASSIMGQGRDTEAFF
TRBV6-4,TRBJ1-1,15,TRBD1,NA,TGTGCCAGCAGTGACTCGGCGACAGGGGCCACTGAAGCTTTCTTT,CASSDSATGATEAFF
TRBV3-1/TRBV3-2,TRBJ1-1,15,NA,NA,TGTGCCAGCAGCCAAGAGCGGGGGTTAGGCACTGAAGCTTTCTTT,CASSQERGLGTEAFF
TRBV7-8,TRBJ1-5,15,NA,NA,TGTGCCAGCAGCTTAGAAGCGGACAGACATCAGCCCCAGCATTTT,CASSLEADRHQPQHF